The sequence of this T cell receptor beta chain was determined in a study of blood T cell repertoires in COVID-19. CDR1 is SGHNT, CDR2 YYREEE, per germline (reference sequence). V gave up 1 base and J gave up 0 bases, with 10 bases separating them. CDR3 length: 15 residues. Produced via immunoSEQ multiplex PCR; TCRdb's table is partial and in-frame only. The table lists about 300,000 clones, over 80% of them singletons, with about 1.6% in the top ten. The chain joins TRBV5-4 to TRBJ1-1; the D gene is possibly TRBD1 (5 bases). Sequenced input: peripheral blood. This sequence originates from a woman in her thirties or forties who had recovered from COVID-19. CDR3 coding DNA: TGTGCCAGCAGCTTGACTCCAGGGCTGAACACTGAAGCTTTCTTT. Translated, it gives CASSLTPGLNTEAFF.